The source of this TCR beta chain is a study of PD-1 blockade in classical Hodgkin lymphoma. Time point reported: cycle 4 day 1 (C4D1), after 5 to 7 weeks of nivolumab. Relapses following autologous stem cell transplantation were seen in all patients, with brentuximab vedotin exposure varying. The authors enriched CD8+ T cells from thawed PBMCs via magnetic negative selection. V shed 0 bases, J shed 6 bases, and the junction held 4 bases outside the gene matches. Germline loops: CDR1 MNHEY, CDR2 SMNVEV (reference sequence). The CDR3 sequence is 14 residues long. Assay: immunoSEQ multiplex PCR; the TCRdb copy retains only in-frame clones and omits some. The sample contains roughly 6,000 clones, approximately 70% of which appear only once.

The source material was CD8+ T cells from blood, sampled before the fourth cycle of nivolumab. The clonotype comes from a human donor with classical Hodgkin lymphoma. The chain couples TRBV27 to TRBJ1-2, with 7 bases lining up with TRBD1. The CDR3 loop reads CASSLSTGMNGYTF. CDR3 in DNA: TGTGCCAGCAGTTTATCGACAGGGATGAATGGCTACACCTTC.